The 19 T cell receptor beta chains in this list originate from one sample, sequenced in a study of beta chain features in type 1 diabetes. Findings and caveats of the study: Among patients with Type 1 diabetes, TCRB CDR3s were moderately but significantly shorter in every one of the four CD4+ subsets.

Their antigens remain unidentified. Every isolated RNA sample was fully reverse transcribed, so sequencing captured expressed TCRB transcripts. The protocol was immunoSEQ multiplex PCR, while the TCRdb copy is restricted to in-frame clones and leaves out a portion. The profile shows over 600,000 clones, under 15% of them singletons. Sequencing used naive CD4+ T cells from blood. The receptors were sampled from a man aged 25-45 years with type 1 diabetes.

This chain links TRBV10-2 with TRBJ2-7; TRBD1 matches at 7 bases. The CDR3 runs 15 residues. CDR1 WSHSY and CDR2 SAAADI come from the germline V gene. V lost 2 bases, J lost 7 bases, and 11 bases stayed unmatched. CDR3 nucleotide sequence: TGCGCCAGCAGTGAGCGATTTGGGACAGTCTCTGAGCAGTACTTC. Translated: CASSERFGTVSEQYF.

The CDR3 loop is CASSLLAGSTDTQYF. The CDR3 DNA reads as TGTGCCAGCAGTCTCCTGGCGGGGAGCACAGATACGCAGTATTTT. The chain has TRBV6-5 and TRBJ2-3; the D gene is possibly TRBD2 (6 bases). Germline CDR1 MNHEY, CDR2 SVGAGI. V lost 5 bases and J lost 0, with 12 bases in between. CDR3 length: 15 amino acids.

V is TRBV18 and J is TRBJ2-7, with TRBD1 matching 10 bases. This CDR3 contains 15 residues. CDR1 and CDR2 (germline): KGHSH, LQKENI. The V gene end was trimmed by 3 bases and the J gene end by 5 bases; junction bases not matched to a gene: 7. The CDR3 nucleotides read TGTGCCAGCTCACCGCTCCCGGGACAGGGGCACGAGCAGTACTTC. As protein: CASSPLPGQGHEQYF. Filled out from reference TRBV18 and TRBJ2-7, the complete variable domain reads NAGVMQNPRHLVRRRGQEARLRCSPMKGHSHVYWYRQLPEEGLKFMVYLQKENIIDESGMPKERFSAEFPKEGPSILRIQQVVRGDSAAYFCASSPLPGQGHEQYFGPGTRLTVT.

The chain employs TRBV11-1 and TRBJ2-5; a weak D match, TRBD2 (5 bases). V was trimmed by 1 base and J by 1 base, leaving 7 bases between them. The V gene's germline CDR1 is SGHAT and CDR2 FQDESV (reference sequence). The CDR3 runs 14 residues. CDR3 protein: CASSLGAGQETQYF. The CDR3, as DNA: TGTGCCAGCAGCTTAGGGGCGGGCCAAGAGACCCAGTACTTC.

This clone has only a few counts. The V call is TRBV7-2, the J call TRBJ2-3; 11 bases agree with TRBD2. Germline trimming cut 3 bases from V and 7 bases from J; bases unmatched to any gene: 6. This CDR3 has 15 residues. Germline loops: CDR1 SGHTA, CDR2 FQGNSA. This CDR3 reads CASSLGTSGTYTQYF. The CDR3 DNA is TGTGCCAGCAGCTTGGGGACTAGCGGAACTTATACGCAGTATTTT.

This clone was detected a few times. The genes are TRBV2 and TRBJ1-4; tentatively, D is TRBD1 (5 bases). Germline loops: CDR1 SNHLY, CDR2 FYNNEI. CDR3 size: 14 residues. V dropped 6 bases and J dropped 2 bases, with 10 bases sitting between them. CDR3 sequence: CASSYRSTNEKLFF. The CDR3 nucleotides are TGTGCCAGCAGCTACAGGAGCACTAATGAAAAACTGTTTTTT.

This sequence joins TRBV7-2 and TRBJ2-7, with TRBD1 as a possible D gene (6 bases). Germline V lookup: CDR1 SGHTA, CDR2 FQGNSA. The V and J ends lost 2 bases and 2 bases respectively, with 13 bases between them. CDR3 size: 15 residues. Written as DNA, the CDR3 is TGTGCCAGCAGCTTACGTGGTGGGACAACCTACGAGCAGTACTTC. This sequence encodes CASSLRGGTTYEQYF.

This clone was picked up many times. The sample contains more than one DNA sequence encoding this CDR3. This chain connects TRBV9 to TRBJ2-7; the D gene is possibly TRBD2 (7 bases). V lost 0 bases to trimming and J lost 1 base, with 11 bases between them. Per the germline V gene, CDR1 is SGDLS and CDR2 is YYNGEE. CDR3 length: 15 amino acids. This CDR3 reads CASSVAGGTSYEQYF. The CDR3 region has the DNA TGTGCCAGCAGCGTAGCGGGGGGCACTTCCTACGAGCAGTACTTC.

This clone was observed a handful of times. In DNA form, the CDR3 reads TGTGCCAGCAGCTCCGGAATAGAGACCCAGTACTTC. Translation: CASSSGIETQYF. The chain employs TRBV7-9 and TRBJ2-5; unclear D gene. In germline, CDR1 is SEHNR, CDR2 FQNEAQ (reference sequence). Trimming took off 4 bases at V and 4 bases at J, with 7 bases between the two ends. The length of the CDR3 is 12 residues. The whole variable domain, filled in from reference TRBV7-9 and TRBJ2-5, reads DTGVSQNPRHKITKRGQNVTFRCDPISEHNRLYWYRQTLGQGPEFLTYFQNEAQLEKSRLLSDRFSAERPKGSFSTLEIQRTEQGDSAMYLCASSSGIETQYFGPGTRLLVL.

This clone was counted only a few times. CDR3 amino acids: CASSGGASYNEQFF. DNA of the CDR3: TGTGCCAGCAGCGGTGGGGCCTCCTACAATGAGCAGTTCTTC. The chain links TRBV9 to TRBJ2-1, with D tentatively TRBD1 (5 bases). The CDR3 runs to 14 residues. The germline V and J ends were trimmed by 3 bases and 0 bases, with 7 bases remaining between them. CDR1 SGDLS and CDR2 YYNGEE come from the germline V gene.

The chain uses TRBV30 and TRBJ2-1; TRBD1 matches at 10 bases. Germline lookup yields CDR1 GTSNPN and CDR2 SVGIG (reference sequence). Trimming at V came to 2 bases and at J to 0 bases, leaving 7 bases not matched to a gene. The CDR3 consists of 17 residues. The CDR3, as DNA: TGTGCCTGGAGTTCCGGGACAGGGGTACGCTCCTACAATGAGCAGTTCTTC. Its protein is CAWSSGTGVRSYNEQFF.

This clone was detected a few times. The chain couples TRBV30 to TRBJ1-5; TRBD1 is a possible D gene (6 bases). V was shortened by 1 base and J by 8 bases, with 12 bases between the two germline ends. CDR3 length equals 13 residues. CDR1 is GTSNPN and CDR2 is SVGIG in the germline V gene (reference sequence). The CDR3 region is CAWSGQEAEPQHF. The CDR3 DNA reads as TGTGCCTGGAGTGGACAGGAAGCGGAGCCCCAGCATTTT.

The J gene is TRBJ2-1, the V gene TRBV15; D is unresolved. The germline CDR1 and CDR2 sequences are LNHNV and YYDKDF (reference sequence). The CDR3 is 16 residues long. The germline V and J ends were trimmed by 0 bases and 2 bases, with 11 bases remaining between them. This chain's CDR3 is CATSRDRDSPYNEQFF. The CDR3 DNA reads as TGTGCCACCAGCAGAGATCGAGACTCTCCCTACAATGAGCAGTTCTTC. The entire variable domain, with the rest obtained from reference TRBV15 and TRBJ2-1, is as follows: DAMVIQNPRYQVTQFGKPVTLSCSQTLNHNVMYWYQQKSSQAPKLLFHYYDKDFNNEADTPDNFQSRRPNTSFCFLDIRSPGLGDTAMYLCATSRDRDSPYNEQFFGPGTRLTVL.

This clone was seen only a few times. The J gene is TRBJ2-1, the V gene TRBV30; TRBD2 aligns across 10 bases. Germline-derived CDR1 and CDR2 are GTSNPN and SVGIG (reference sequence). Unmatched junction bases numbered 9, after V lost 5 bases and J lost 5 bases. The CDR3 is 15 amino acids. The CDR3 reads CAWDTLAGANNEQFF. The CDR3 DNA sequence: TGTGCCTGGGATACGCTAGCGGGGGCCAACAATGAGCAGTTCTTC.

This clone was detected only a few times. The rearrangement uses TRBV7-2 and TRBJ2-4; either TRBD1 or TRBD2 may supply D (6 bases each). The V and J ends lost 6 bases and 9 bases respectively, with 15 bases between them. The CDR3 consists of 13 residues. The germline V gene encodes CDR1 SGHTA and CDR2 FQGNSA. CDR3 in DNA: TGTGCCAGCAGTCCGGGGGCTGTGGGCATTCAGTACTTC. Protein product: CASSPGAVGIQYF.

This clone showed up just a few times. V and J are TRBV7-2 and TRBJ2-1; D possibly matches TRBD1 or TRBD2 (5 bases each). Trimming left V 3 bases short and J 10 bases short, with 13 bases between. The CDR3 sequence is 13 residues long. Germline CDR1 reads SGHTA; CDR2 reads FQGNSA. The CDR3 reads CASSLTKPGEQFF. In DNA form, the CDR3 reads TGTGCCAGCAGCTTGACTAAACCAGGGGAGCAGTTCTTC.

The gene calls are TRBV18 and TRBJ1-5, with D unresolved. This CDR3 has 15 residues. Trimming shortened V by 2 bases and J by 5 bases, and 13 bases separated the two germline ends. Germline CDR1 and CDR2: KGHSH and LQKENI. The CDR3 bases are TGTGCCAGCTCACCAGGCCAGCAGTGGGATCAGCCCCAGCATTTT. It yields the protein CASSPGQQWDQPQHF.

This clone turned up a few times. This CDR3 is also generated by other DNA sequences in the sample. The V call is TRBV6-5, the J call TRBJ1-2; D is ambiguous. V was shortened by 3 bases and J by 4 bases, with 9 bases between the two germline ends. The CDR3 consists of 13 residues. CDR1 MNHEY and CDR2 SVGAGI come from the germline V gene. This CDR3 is CASSYEGSYGYTF. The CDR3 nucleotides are TGTGCCAGCAGTTATGAAGGCTCCTATGGCTACACCTTC.

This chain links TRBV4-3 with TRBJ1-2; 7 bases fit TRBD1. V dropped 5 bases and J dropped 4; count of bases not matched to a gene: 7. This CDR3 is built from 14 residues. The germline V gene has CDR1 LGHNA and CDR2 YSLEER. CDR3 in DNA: TGCGCCAGCAGCTCTACAGGGGAGGCCTATGGCTACACCTTC. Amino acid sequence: CASSSTGEAYGYTF.